This T cell receptor beta chain was retrieved from a study of cytomegalovirus exposure and HLA in healthy donors. Amplification used 60 Vbeta primers and 13 Jbeta primers. Some clones are missing from TCRdb's copy, which holds only in-frame ones; the method was immunoSEQ multiplex PCR. There are around 150,000 clones in the sample; around 74% occur only once, and around 2.1% lies in the top ten. This CDR3 comprises 14 residues. Looked up from germline, CDR1 is SGDLS and CDR2 is YYNGEE. The trim removed 0 bases at V and 3 bases at J, leaving 2 bases unmatched. To note about this clone: Its antigen is not identified. The same CDR3 can be traced to other DNA sequences in this sample.

Overall study findings and caveats: Reportedly, cytomegalovirus status was diagnosed with high sensitivity and specificity. Reportedly, a later analysis found an Asian-associated ancestry cluster had fewer N-insertions than the approximately 670-donor mean. Because they were indistinguishable, some V segments, including TRBV6-2 and TRBV6-3, were excluded.

The TCR comes from a female donor in good health and CMV-seronegative. The sequenced material came from PBMCs. The chain is built from TRBV9 and TRBJ2-7, with 8 bases identical to TRBD2. The CDR3 region is CASSVATSGYEQYF. CDR3 DNA: TGTGCCAGCAGCGTAGCTACTAGCGGCTACGAGCAGTACTTC.